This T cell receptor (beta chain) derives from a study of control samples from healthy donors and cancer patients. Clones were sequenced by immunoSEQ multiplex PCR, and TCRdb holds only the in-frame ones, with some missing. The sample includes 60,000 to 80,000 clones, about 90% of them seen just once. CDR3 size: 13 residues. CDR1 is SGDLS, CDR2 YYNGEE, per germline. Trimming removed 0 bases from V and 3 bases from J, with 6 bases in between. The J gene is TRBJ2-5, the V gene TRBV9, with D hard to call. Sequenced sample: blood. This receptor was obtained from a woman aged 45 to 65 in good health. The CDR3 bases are TGTGCCAGCAGCGTAGTACCAAAAGAGACCCAGTACTTC. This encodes CASSVVPKETQYF.